The 14 T cell receptor beta chains below all came from one sample that was sequenced in a study of chemoradiotherapy in HPV16-positive cancers. Some clones are missing from TCRdb's copy, which holds only in-frame ones; the method was immunoSEQ multiplex PCR. The sample carries about 53,000 clones, 90% recorded once. The sample here was blood, taken from a patient who underwent chemoradiotherapy. The receptor set was obtained from a human donor with HPV-associated anogenital cancer.

The gene calls are TRBV29-1 and TRBJ2-1; possible D gene TRBD1, 5 bases. The CDR3 spans 12 residues. The V gene's germline CDR1 is SQVTM and CDR2 ANQGSEA. The V end was cut by 2 bases, the J end by 6 bases, with 8 bases between. The CDR3 sequence is CSVEQGFNEQFF. The CDR3 bases are TGCAGCGTTGAACAGGGTTTCAATGAGCAGTTCTTC.

This chain links TRBV5-1 with TRBJ2-7; 8 nucleotides match TRBD2. The CDR3 sequence is 14 residues long. The trim removed 0 bases at V and 10 bases at J, leaving 9 bases unmatched. Germline V gene data show CDR1 as SGHRS and CDR2 as YFSETQ. The CDR3 loop is CASSLGDSGAYQYF. CDR3 coding DNA: TGCGCCAGCAGCTTGGGGGATAGCGGGGCTTACCAGTACTTC.

The V and J genes are TRBV7-9 and TRBJ2-7; the match to TRBD2 covers 8 bases. In germline, CDR1 is SEHNR, CDR2 FQNEAQ (reference sequence). V gave up 1 base and J gave up 0 bases; unmatched junction bases: 8. CDR3 length: 17 amino acids. The CDR3 is CASSLERGRADSYEQYF. CDR3 coding DNA: TGTGCCAGCAGCTTAGAGCGGGGGAGGGCCGACTCCTACGAGCAGTACTTC.

This rearrangement joins TRBV5-6 to TRBJ2-1; 12 nucleotides line up with TRBD2. Losses at the gene ends were 6 bases for V and 6 bases for J; bases not matched to a gene: 10. CDR1 is SGHDT and CDR2 is YYEEEE in the germline V gene. The CDR3 runs 16 residues. The CDR3 region has the DNA TGTGCCAGCAACTACCTAGCGGGAGGGCCAGGCAATGAGCAGTTCTTC. Translated, it gives CASNYLAGGPGNEQFF.

This chain uses TRBV5-8 with TRBJ1-3; D not certain. The CDR3 covers 13 residues. Trimming removed 0 bases at V and 5 bases at J, with 6 bases between. CDR1 SGHTS and CDR2 YDEGEE come from the germline V gene. The CDR3, as DNA: TGTGCCAGCAGCTTGGCGGGGAGAAACACCATATATTTT. Amino acids: CASSLAGRNTIYF.

V gene TRBV9 combines with J gene TRBJ2-1; 8 nucleotides match TRBD2. The CDR3 consists of 16 residues. With 4 bases clipped from V and 7 bases from J, the junction kept 13 bases outside the gene matches. CDR1 and CDR2 (germline): SGDLS, YYNGEE. The CDR3 DNA sequence: TGTGCCAGCAGCCCCCATGCCGCGGGGGGAAGGAATGAGCAGTTCTTC. It is translated as CASSPHAAGGRNEQFF. Combining the CDR3 with reference TRBV9 and TRBJ2-1 gives the whole variable domain DSGVTQTPKHLITATGQRVTLRCSPRSGDLSVYWYQQSLDQGLQFLIQYYNGEERAKGNILERFSAQQFPDLHSELNLSSLELGDSALYFCASSPHAAGGRNEQFFGPGTRLTVL.

This chain joins TRBV12-5 and TRBJ2-7; no firm D call. Germline V gene lookup returns CDR1 LGHNT and CDR2 FRNRAP. The CDR3 consists of 13 residues. Trimming shortened V by 1 base and J by 6 bases, and 10 bases separated the two germline ends. The CDR3 nucleotides are TGTGCTAGTGGTTTGGGGGTTTCGGGCGAGCAGTACTTC. It specifies CASGLGVSGEQYF.

J is TRBJ2-3 and V is TRBV5-4; D not certain. This CDR3 is built from 14 residues. The V end was cut by 0 bases, the J end by 1 base, with 6 bases between. Looked up from germline, CDR1 is SGHNT and CDR2 is YYREEE (reference sequence). CDR3 sequence reads: CASSLVQGTDTQYF. The CDR3, as DNA: TGTGCCAGCAGCTTGGTCCAGGGCACAGATACGCAGTATTTT.

V and J are TRBV19 and TRBJ2-3, with a tentative D call TRBD1 (5 bases). The CDR3 contains 16 residues. The germline V and J ends were trimmed by 5 bases and 2 bases, with 17 bases remaining between them. Per germline, CDR1 LNHDA and CDR2 SQIVND (reference sequence). CDR3 coding DNA: TGTGCCAGTAGTCTCTGGCAGGGTGACTCCACAGATACGCAGTATTTT. Amino acid sequence: CASSLWQGDSTDTQYF.

The V and J genes are TRBV6-1 and TRBJ1-2; D gene ambiguous. CDR1 MNHNS and CDR2 SASEGT come from the germline V gene. V lost 2 bases and J lost 8, with 12 bases in between. The CDR3 totals 13 residues. The CDR3 is CASSEHLVGGYTF. The CDR3 DNA sequence: TGTGCCAGCAGTGAACATCTCGTCGGGGGCTACACCTTC.

This clone was seen a single time. J is TRBJ1-2 and V is TRBV7-2; 8 bases map to TRBD1. The CDR3 is made up of 14 amino acids. Losses at the gene ends were 6 bases for V and 0 bases for J; bases not matched to a gene: 3. Germline V gene data show CDR1 as SGHTA and CDR2 as FQGNSA. CDR3 DNA sequence: TGTGCCAGCAGAGACAGGGGATCTAACTATGGCTACACCTTC. Protein: CASRDRGSNYGYTF.

The J gene is TRBJ2-3, the V gene TRBV4-3; the match to TRBD2 covers 13 bases. The germline gives CDR1 LGHNA, CDR2 YSLEER. J was trimmed by 3 bases and V by 0 bases; bases with no gene match: 6. This CDR3 region has 18 residues. CDR3 loop: CASSQDPTSGRGTDTQYF. Written as DNA, the CDR3 is TGCGCCAGCAGCCAAGATCCAACTAGCGGGAGGGGTACAGATACGCAGTATTTT.

The DNA of the CDR3 is TGTGCCAGCAGCTACCGGGACCACACAGATACGCAGTATTTT. Its protein is CASSYRDHTDTQYF. This chain uses TRBV11-3 with TRBJ2-3; tentatively, D is TRBD1 or TRBD2 (5 bases each). The CDR3 sequence is 14 residues long. V was pared by 4 bases and J by 2 bases, with 10 bases between. The germline V gene encodes CDR1 SGHNT and CDR2 YENEEA.

This chain connects TRBV9 to TRBJ2-3, with D unresolved. The CDR3 spans 17 residues. The germline V and J ends were trimmed by 1 base and 3 bases, with 18 bases remaining between them. The germline V gene encodes CDR1 SGDLS and CDR2 YYNGEE. CDR3 DNA: TGTGCCAGCAGCGTAACCTCCCCCAGAGTAGCAACAGATACGCAGTATTTT. It encodes CASSVTSPRVATDTQYF. Full variable domain (outside the CDR3, taken from reference TRBV9 and TRBJ2-3): DSGVTQTPKHLITATGQRVTLRCSPRSGDLSVYWYQQSLDQGLQFLIQYYNGEERAKGNILERFSAQQFPDLHSELNLSSLELGDSALYFCASSVTSPRVATDTQYFGPGTRLTVL.